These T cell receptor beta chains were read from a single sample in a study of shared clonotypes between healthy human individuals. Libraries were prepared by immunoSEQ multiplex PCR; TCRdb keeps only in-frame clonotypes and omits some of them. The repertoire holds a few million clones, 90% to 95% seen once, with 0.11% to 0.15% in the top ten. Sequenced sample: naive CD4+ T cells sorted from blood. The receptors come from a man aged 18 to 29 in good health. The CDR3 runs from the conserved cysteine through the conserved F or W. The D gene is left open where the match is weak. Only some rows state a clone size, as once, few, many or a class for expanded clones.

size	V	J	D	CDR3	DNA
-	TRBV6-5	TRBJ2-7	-	CASSRGAGYEQYF	TGTGCCAGCAGCCGCGGGGCGGGGTACGAGCAGTACTTC
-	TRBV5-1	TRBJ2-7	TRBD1	CASSLEGQGSYEQYF	TGCGCCAGCAGCTTGGAGGGACAGGGCTCCTACGAGCAGTACTTC
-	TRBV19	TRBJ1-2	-	CASEGRNYGYTF	TGTGCCAGTGAAGGAAGGAACTATGGCTACACCTTC
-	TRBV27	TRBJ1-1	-	CASSTDRGTGEAFF	TGTGCCAGCAGTACGGACAGAGGAACGGGTGAAGCTTTCTTT
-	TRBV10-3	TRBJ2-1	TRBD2	CAISGSNTSGYREQFF	TGTGCCATCAGTGGCTCAAATACTAGCGGGTACCGTGAGCAGTTCTTC
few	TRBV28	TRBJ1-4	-	CASSFPGLANEKLFF	TGTGCCAGCAGTTTCCCGGGGCTGGCTAATGAAAAACTGTTTTTT
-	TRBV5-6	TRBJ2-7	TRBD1	CASSPGQRSPYEQYF	TGTGCCAGCAGCCCGGGACAGCGCTCCCCCTACGAGCAGTACTTC
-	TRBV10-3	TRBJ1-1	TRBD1	CATGGTGATEAFF	TGTGCCACAGGAGGGACAGGGGCCACTGAAGCTTTCTTT
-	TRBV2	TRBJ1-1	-	CASVQAGYRAFF	TGTGCCAGCGTCCAGGCAGGGTATAGGGCTTTCTTT
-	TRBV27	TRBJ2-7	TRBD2	CASSLRSGSIHEQYF	TGTGCCAGCAGTTTAAGAAGCGGGAGTATTCACGAGCAGTACTTC
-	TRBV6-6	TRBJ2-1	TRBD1	CASSYSRGGPSNEQFF	TGTGCCAGCAGTTACTCGAGAGGGGGCCCCTCCAATGAGCAGTTCTTC
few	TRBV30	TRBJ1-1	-	CAWGRQMNTEAFF	TGTGCCTGGGGACGTCAAATGAACACTGAAGCTTTCTTT
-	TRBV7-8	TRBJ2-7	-	CASSFDRAYEQYF	TGTGCCAGCAGCTTCGACAGAGCCTACGAGCAGTACTTC
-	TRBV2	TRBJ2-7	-	CASTELGEQYF	TGTGCCAGCACCGAGCTCGGCGAGCAGTACTTC
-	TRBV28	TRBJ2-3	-	CASSLDGGLTDTQYF	TGTGCCAGCAGTTTAGACGGGGGCCTCACAGATACGCAGTATTTT
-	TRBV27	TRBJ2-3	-	CASSLQGRTDTQYF	TGTGCCAGCAGTTTACAGGGGCGCACAGATACGCAGTATTTT
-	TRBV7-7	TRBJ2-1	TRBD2	CASSWGTSGYNEQFF	TGTGCTAGCAGCTGGGGGACTAGCGGCTACAATGAGCAGTTCTTC
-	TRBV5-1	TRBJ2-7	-	CASTSDNSYEQYF	TGCGCCAGTACGTCGGACAACTCCTACGAGCAGTACTTC
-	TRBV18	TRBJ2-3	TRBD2	CASSPLLAATDTQYF	TGTGCCAGCTCACCCCTACTAGCGGCCACAGATACGCAGTATTTT
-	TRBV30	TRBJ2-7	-	CAWSAADEQYF	TGTGCCTGGAGTGCCGCGGACGAGCAGTACTTC
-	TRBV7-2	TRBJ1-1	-	CASSLQENTEAFF	TGTGCCAGCAGTCTACAGGAGAACACTGAAGCTTTCTTT
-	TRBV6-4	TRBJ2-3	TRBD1	CASSRTGATDTQYF	TGTGCCAGCAGTAGGACAGGCGCCACAGATACGCAGTATTTT
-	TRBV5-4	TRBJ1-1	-	CASSSRAYPAAEAFF	TGTGCCAGCAGCTCCCGAGCGTACCCGGCCGCTGAAGCTTTCTTT
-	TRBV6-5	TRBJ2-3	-	CASSPRVTDTQYF	TGTGCCAGCAGTCCCAGGGTTACAGATACGCAGTATTTT
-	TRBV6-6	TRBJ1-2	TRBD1	CASSKQGAPDYGYTF	TGTGCCAGCAGTAAACAGGGGGCGCCGGACTATGGCTACACCTTC
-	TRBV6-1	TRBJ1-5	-	CASKSEVSNQPQHF	TGTGCCAGCAAGAGCGAGGTCTCCAATCAGCCCCAGCATTTT
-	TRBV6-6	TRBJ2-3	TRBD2	CASSYAGVVDTQYF	TGTGCCAGCAGTTATGCGGGAGTGGTAGATACGCAGTATTTT
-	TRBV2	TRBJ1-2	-	CASRSVVYGYTF	TGTGCCAGCAGATCAGTAGTGTATGGCTACACCTTC
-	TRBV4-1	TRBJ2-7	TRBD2	CASSQGAGTSSTYEQYF	TGCGCCAGCAGCCAAGGGGCCGGGACTAGCTCCACCTACGAGCAGTACTTC
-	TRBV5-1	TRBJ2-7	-	CASSARPPVDVSYEQYF	TGCGCCAGCAGCGCCAGACCGCCGGTCGACGTATCCTACGAGCAGTACTTC
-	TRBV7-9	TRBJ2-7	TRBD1	CASSSDRLTHEQYF	TGTGCCAGCAGCTCGGACAGGTTAACCCACGAGCAGTACTTC
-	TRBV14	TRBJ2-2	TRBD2	CASRQGLAGVVGELFF	TGTGCCAGCAGACAAGGACTAGCGGGAGTGGTCGGGGAGCTGTTTTTT
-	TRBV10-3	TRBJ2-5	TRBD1	CAISEGTGKETQYF	TGTGCCATCAGTGAGGGGACAGGGAAAGAGACCCAGTACTTC
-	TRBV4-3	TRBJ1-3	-	CASSQQGFQGTGNTIYF	TGCGCCAGCAGCCAACAGGGCTTCCAGGGTACTGGAAACACCATATATTTT
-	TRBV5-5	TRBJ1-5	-	CASSLGLSNQPQHF	TGTGCCAGCAGCTTGGGACTGAGCAATCAGCCCCAGCATTTT
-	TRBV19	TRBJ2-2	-	CASSRRTDFWIGELFF	TGTGCCAGTAGTAGAAGGACAGACTTTTGGATCGGGGAGCTGTTTTTT
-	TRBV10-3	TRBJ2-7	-	CAISESGTNYEQYF	TGTGCCATCAGTGAGTCCGGGACAAATTACGAGCAGTACTTC
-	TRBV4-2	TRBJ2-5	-	CASSPRLGAETQYF	TGTGCCAGCAGCCCAAGGTTAGGGGCAGAGACCCAGTACTTC
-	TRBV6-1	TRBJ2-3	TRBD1	CASRPGQTPTDTQYF	TGTGCCAGCAGGCCGGGACAGACTCCCACAGATACGCAGTATTTT
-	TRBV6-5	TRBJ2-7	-	CASSYSVGSDEQYF	TGTGCCAGCAGTTACTCAGTTGGGAGCGACGAGCAGTACTTC
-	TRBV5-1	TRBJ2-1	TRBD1	CASSLADREWGNEQFF	TGCGCCAGCAGCTTGGCGGACAGGGAATGGGGGAATGAGCAGTTCTTC
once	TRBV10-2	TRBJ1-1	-	CASSEVRRGTHMGLNTEAFF	TGCGCCAGCAGTGAAGTGAGGCGAGGGACCCACATGGGCCTGAACACTGAAGCTTTCTTT
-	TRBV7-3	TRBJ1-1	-	CASSPYNTGEAFF	TGTGCCAGCAGCCCGTATAATACAGGAGAAGCTTTCTTT
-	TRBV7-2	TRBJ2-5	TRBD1	CASRGQGGETQYF	TGTGCCAGCAGGGGACAGGGGGGAGAGACCCAGTACTTC
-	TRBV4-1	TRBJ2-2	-	CASSPGILAAGELFF	TGCGCCAGCAGCCCAGGGATTTTGGCCGCCGGGGAGCTGTTTTTT
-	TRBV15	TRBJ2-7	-	CATSRDGSIAEQYF	TGTGCCACCAGCAGAGACGGGAGTATTGCCGAGCAGTACTTC
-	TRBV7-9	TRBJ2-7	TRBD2	CASSLGADQRGHEQYF	TGTGCCAGCAGCTTAGGGGCGGACCAGCGGGGTCACGAGCAGTACTTC
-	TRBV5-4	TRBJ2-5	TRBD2	CASSLANGGEMGTQYF	TGTGCCAGCAGCTTGGCTAATGGGGGGGAGATGGGGACCCAGTACTTC
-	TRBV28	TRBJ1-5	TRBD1	CASNPDRNQPQHF	TGTGCCAGCAACCCGGACAGGAATCAGCCCCAGCATTTT
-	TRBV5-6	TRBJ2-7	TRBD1	CASSFGQGSYEQYF	TGTGCCAGCAGCTTCGGACAGGGATCCTACGAGCAGTACTTC
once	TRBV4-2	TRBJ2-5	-	CASSQDLQAQETQYF	TGTGCCAGCAGCCAAGATCTACAGGCTCAAGAGACCCAGTACTTC
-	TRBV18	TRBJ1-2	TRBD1	CASSLDREWGYTF	TGTGCCAGCTCACTGGACAGGGAGTGGGGCTACACCTTC
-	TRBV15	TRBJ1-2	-	CATSRDPGGGSGYTF	TGTGCCACCAGCAGAGATCCGGGGGGTGGGAGCGGCTACACCTTC
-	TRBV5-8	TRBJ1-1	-	CASPLGPTEAFF	TGTGCCAGCCCCTTGGGACCTACTGAAGCTTTCTTT
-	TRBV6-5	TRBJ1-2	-	CASSSDRYGYTF	TGTGCCAGCAGTTCCGACAGATACGGCTACACCTTC
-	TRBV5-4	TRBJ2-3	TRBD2	CASSSGLAGGADTQYF	TGTGCCAGCAGCTCGGGACTAGCGGGGGGGGCAGATACGCAGTATTTT
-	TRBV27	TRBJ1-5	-	CASSLTAAYLNQPQHF	TGTGCCAGCAGTTTAACCGCAGCCTACCTCAATCAGCCCCAGCATTTT